This TCR beta chain was sequenced during a study of blood T cell repertoires in COVID-19 (dated by TCRdb to 2020 to 2022). In terms of the full investigation: Collaborator samples came from the United States, Italy and Spain and covered acute and convalescent phases of COVID-19. The repertoires were released in a freely available public database meant as a resource for research on the immune response to SARS-CoV-2. The material from the prospective study consisted of cDNA or gDNA derived from T cells, B-cell-depleted T cells, or PBMCs. The samples were drawn from two sources: the first 160 participants of the ongoing ImmuneRACE study, and 950 to 1,500 subjects contributed by 6 global collaborators. Subjects who had been exposed to COVID-19, were actively infected with it, or had recovered from it provided the deeply sampled blood TCRbeta repertoires that made up the dataset. Where available, HLA class I and class II types were obtained from metadata supplied by the sample provider rather than from assay-based typing. Nearly every sample came with metadata listing a de-identified subject ID, COVID-19 status, age in years and sex. The full study reports these points: Clinical and demographic metadata were provided uncurated, with the amount varying by source and participant.

TCRbeta CDR3 regions were amplified from genomic DNA by means of the immunoSEQ Assay, a bias-controlled multiplex PCR. Per the authors' processing: Within the assay, amplification of reference gene primers was used to estimate how many nucleated cells each sample contained. To quantify the absolute abundance of each unique TCRbeta CDR3 rearrangement, sequence reads were collapsed and filtered. Productive Simpson clonality was computed per sample as the square root of Simpson's diversity index over productive rearrangements. Not all clones reach the TCRdb copy of this immuneACCESS table, which keeps in-frame sequences only. Checked studies attribute under half of the gap to unresolved V genes and leave the rest unexplained. That table gives V, J and clone size, and the DNA gave D and trimming. Counted in this sample were 250,000 to 350,000 clones; roughly 87% of them appeared once. About 2.5% of the sample comes from the top ten.

Turning to this clone: The antigen it recognizes is unknown. No much larger clone is present one base from it, and per-base qualities are unavailable.

V is reduced by 6 bases and J by 2 bases, leaving a spacing of 16 bases between them. The CDR3 contains 15 residues, cysteine and phenylalanine counted. The entry retains the CDR3 DNA only, 45 bases that are in frame from base 1. For CDR1 and CDR2, the germline V gene lists SNHLY and FYNNEI. Whole blood was collected in K2EDTA tubes by collaborating institutions according to the institutions' own protocols. For TCRbeta analysis, collaborators shipped samples in one of three forms: frozen whole blood, isolated PBMCs, or DNA extracted from either of those sample types. The chain was built from TRBV2 and TRBJ1-1, with TRBD1 as a weak D call on 6 bases. This receptor was obtained from a man aged 18 to 29 with active or convalescent COVID-19. Sequenced input: peripheral blood. The bases are TGTGCCAGCAGATACGGGGGGACAATCAACACTGAAGCTTTCTTT. It codes for CASRYGGTINTEAFF.